Presented here are 8 T cell receptor beta chains from one specimen sequenced in a study of response to subunit inactivated influenza vaccine. In TCRdb, the RT-PCR reads were re-called with MiXCR into one record per CDR3 protein. This repertoire shows about 480,000 distinct CDR3 sequences, around 25% found once; its top ten account for approximately 2%. The specimen comprised CD4+ T cells sorted from PBMCs, sampled roughly 5 days after vaccination. The receptors originated from a man aged 45-60 years who received an inactivated influenza vaccine.

Details on this clonotype: Without the conserved terminal phenylalanine or tryptophan, this CDR3 likely stems from a read error. The rearrangement uses TRBV5-4 and TRBJ1-6, with a tentative D call TRBD1 (5 bases). Trimming shortened V by 1 base and J by 8 bases, and 13 bases separated the two germline ends. CDR1 is SGHNT, CDR2 YYREEE, per germline (reference sequence). This CDR3 has 15 residues. CDR3 nucleotide sequence: TGTGCCAGCAGCTTGACCGGCAGAGGGGATTCACCCCTCCACCTT. Amino acids: CASSLTGRGDSPLHL.

This chain joins TRBV4-1 and TRBJ2-3, with D tentatively TRBD1 (5 bases). The CDR3 covers 17 residues. Trimming shortened V by 4 bases and J by 2 bases, and 19 bases separated the two germline ends. The V gene's germline CDR1 is MGHRA and CDR2 YSYEKL. CDR3 region: CASSPWADTINTDTQYF. CDR3 in DNA: TGCGCCAGCAGCCCTTGGGCGGACACGATAAACACAGATACGCAGTATTTT.

This clonotype was seen many times. The junction departs from germline at one end; a sequencing error may be responsible. This chain connects TRBV5-1 to TRBJ2-7; 10 bases are shared with TRBD1. The length of the CDR3 is 14 residues. CDR1 and CDR2 (germline): SGHRS, YFSETQ. CDR3 in amino acids: CASSSGTGAYEQYF. The CDR3 bases are TGTGCCAGCAGCTCCGGGACAGGGGCCTACGAGCAGTACTTC.

The CDR3 DNA follows: TGTGCCAGCAGTCAACAGGGAGGGCCCACTGAAGCTTTCTTT. Amino acid sequence: CASSQQGGPTEAFF. The chain couples TRBV6-1 to TRBJ1-1; D is possibly TRBD1 (6 bases). With 5 bases removed from V and 4 bases from J, the gap between germline ends came to 14 bases. This CDR3 region has 14 residues. Germline values: CDR1 MNHNS, CDR2 SASEGT.

The genes are TRBV7-2 and TRBJ2-3; 7 nucleotides agree with TRBD1. CDR1 is SGHTA and CDR2 is FQGNSA in the germline V gene. This CDR3 comprises 15 residues. V lost 7 bases, J lost 4 bases, and 11 bases stayed unmatched. In DNA form, the CDR3 reads TGTGCCAGCATCCCCAGGGGGAGTTCAGCAGATACGCAGTATTTT. As protein: CASIPRGSSADTQYF.

The chain has TRBV6-2 or TRBV6-3 and TRBJ2-7, with 7 positions matching TRBD2. V was pared by 7 bases and J by 4 bases, with 22 bases of the junction left unmatched. Looked up from germline, CDR1 is MNHEY and CDR2 is SVGEGT. This CDR3 is 18 amino acids long. The CDR3 region has the DNA TGTGCCAGCAAGGGGAGGGCAGATGAAGCGGATTGGAGTTACGAGCAGTACTTC. As protein: CASKGRADEADWSYEQYF.

Only a few counts were recorded for this clonotype. J is TRBJ2-5 and V is TRBV12-3 or TRBV12-4, with D perhaps TRBD2 (5 bases). V lost 2 bases, J lost 4 bases, and 11 bases lay in between. The CDR3 has 14 amino acids. CDR3 in amino acids: CASSLMLGRETQYF. The CDR3 DNA sequence: TGTGCCAGCAGTTTAATGCTAGGGAGAGAGACCCAGTACTTC.

This clonotype has only a few counts. This chain uses TRBV6-2 or TRBV6-3 with TRBJ1-5, with TRBD1 identical over 7 bases. Germline loops: CDR1 MNHEY, CDR2 SVGEGT. The CDR3 loop spans 15 amino acids. V gave up 4 bases and J gave up 7 bases; unmatched junction bases: 10. CDR3 bases: TGTGCCAGCAGTTCATTGCAGGGGGGAAGGCAGCCCCAGCATTTT. Translation: CASSSLQGGRQPQHF.